Below are 17 T cell receptor beta chains sequenced from a single sample in a study of shared clonotypes between healthy human individuals. CD8 cells classed as naive were CD45RO-negative and positively selected for CCR7, excluding terminally differentiated effector memory CD45RA+ cells. Generated by immunoSEQ multiplex PCR, the TCRdb table keeps only in-frame clones and is missing some. The table records about 2 million clones, roughly 94% of them present only once. Sequenced input: naive CD8+ T cells sorted from blood. The receptors were gathered from a man younger than 30 in good health.

This clone has a single count. The same CDR3 is also encoded by other DNA sequences in this sample. This chain links TRBV28 with TRBJ1-5; D is uncertain. CDR1 is MDHEN, CDR2 SYDVKM, per germline. V was clipped by 5 bases and J by 0 bases, with 5 bases between them. The CDR3 is made up of 13 amino acids. The CDR3 nucleotides are TGTGCCAGCAGTCTTTATAGCAATCAGCCCCAGCATTTT. Its translation is CASSLYSNQPQHF.

The J gene is TRBJ1-5, the V gene TRBV2; D remains unclear. Germline CDR1 SNHLY, CDR2 FYNNEI. This CDR3 region has 14 residues. V lost 4 bases and J lost 0, with 7 bases in between. Here the CDR3 reads CASSAILSNQPQHF. The CDR3 DNA sequence: TGTGCCAGCAGTGCAATACTTAGCAATCAGCCCCAGCATTTT.

A note on this clone: The same CDR3 is also encoded by other DNA sequences in this sample. The V and J genes are TRBV6-5 and TRBJ1-1; D unresolved. CDR1 MNHEY and CDR2 SVGAGI come from the germline V gene. Trimming took off 0 bases at V and 3 bases at J, with 8 bases between the two ends. The CDR3 has 14 amino acids. Here the CDR3 reads CASSYSSGDTEAFF. CDR3 DNA sequence: TGTGCCAGCAGTTACTCTTCTGGGGACACTGAAGCTTTCTTT.

J is TRBJ1-5 and V is TRBV10-2, with 10 bases fitting TRBD1. The CDR3 covers 19 residues. With V trimmed by 4 bases and J by 0 bases, 12 bases remained unmatched. CDR1 and CDR2 from the germline V gene are WSHSY and SAAADI. DNA of the CDR3: TGCGCCAGCAGTGGACAATCCGGGACAGGGGTTTTTAGCAATCAGCCCCAGCATTTT. This gives the protein CASSGQSGTGVFSNQPQHF.

V gene TRBV28 combines with J gene TRBJ1-1, with D unclear. The CDR3 consists of 15 residues. Per the germline V gene, CDR1 is MDHEN and CDR2 is SYDVKM. V lost 6 bases and J lost 1, with 15 bases in between. The CDR3: CASRKLQDANTEAFF. The CDR3 coding sequence is TGTGCCAGCAGGAAACTACAAGACGCGAACACTGAAGCTTTCTTT.

V gene TRBV4-1 combines with J gene TRBJ2-5; the D call may be TRBD1 or TRBD2 (5 bases each). V dropped 0 bases and J dropped 4 bases, with 18 bases sitting between them. The CDR3 loop spans 17 amino acids. From germline, CDR1 is MGHRA and CDR2 YSYEKL. The CDR3 protein is CASSQDWVGAEGETQYF. The CDR3, as DNA: TGCGCCAGCAGCCAAGATTGGGTAGGGGCCGAGGGAGAGACCCAGTACTTC.

The chain joins TRBV7-8 to TRBJ2-1; maybe TRBD2 (5 bases). Trimming removed 2 bases at V and 4 bases at J, with 18 bases between. This CDR3 region has 17 residues. Germline V CDR1 and CDR2: SGHVS, FQNEAQ. CDR3 sequence reads: CASSLRQAGTLYNEQFF. The CDR3 DNA sequence: TGTGCCAGCAGCTTACGGCAGGCGGGTACCCTGTACAATGAGCAGTTCTTC.

CDR3: CASSPLQQETQYF. The CDR3 bases are TGTGCCAGCAGTCCCCTTCAACAAGAGACCCAGTACTTC. V gene TRBV28 combines with J gene TRBJ2-5, with D uncertain. The germline V gene encodes CDR1 MDHEN and CDR2 SYDVKM. The CDR3 has 13 residues. V lost 5 bases, J lost 2 bases, and 9 bases lay in between.

The V call is TRBV5-6, the J call TRBJ2-1, with D perhaps matching TRBD2 (6 bases). Germline V gene sequence: CDR1 SGHDT, CDR2 YYEEEE. Trimming pared 0 bases from V and 9 bases from J, leaving 10 bases between. The CDR3 runs 13 residues. Here the CDR3 reads CASSLAGAVEQFF. In nucleotides, the CDR3 is TGTGCCAGCAGCTTGGCGGGAGCGGTTGAGCAGTTCTTC. The entire variable domain, with the rest obtained from reference TRBV5-6 and TRBJ2-1, is as follows: DAGVTQSPTHLIKTRGQQVTLRCSPKSGHDTVSWYQQALGQGPQFIFQYYEEEERQRGNFPDRFSGHQFPNYSSELNVNALLLGDSALYLCASSLAGAVEQFFGPGTRLTVL.

The rearrangement joins TRBV10-1 to TRBJ2-6, with 12 bases aligning to TRBD2. V was pared by 10 bases and J by 2 bases, with 3 bases of the junction left unmatched. The germline V gene encodes CDR1 WNHNN and CDR2 SYGVQD (reference sequence). CDR3 length equals 15 residues. CDR3: CAILAGGPGANVLTF. In DNA, the CDR3 is TGCGCCATCCTAGCGGGAGGGCCTGGGGCCAACGTCCTGACTTTC.

This clone was counted a single time. The chain combines TRBV10-3 with TRBJ2-1, with no clear D. Germline-derived CDR1 and CDR2 are ENHRY and SYGVKD. There are 15 residues in the CDR3. Trimming took 3 bases from V and 4 from J, leaving 13 bases between them. The chain's CDR3 is CAISDPATVYNEQFF. The CDR3 DNA reads as TGTGCCATCAGTGATCCAGCGACTGTATACAATGAGCAGTTCTTC.

The genes are TRBV7-9 and TRBJ2-5; TRBD1 agrees at 7 bases. V trimming: 5 bases; J trimming: 5 bases; junction bases outside the gene matches: 8. The CDR3 runs to 14 residues. Germline CDR1 and CDR2: SEHNR and FQNEAQ (reference sequence). CDR3 DNA: TGTGCCAGCAGCCCGCCAGGGGGATGGGAGACCCAGTACTTC. Translating it yields CASSPPGGWETQYF.

As to this clone: Different DNA sequences within this sample yield the same CDR3. V and J are TRBV25-1 and TRBJ2-3; D ambiguous. Trimming removed 3 bases from V and 0 bases from J, with 7 bases in between. This CDR3 region has 14 residues. The germline gives CDR1 MGHDK, CDR2 SYGVNS. The CDR3 DNA is TGTGCCAGCAGTGAGTATAGGAGCACAGATACGCAGTATTTT. As protein: CASSEYRSTDTQYF.

This chain links TRBV9 with TRBJ2-1; perhaps D is TRBD1 or TRBD2 (5 bases each). Germline V gene lookup returns CDR1 SGDLS and CDR2 YYNGEE. Trimming shortened V by 0 bases and J by 5 bases, and 12 bases separated the two germline ends. The CDR3 consists of 15 residues. The CDR3 region is CASSVGGGLHNEQFF. The CDR3 nucleotides are TGTGCCAGCAGCGTAGGGGGCGGGCTGCACAATGAGCAGTTCTTC.

J is TRBJ1-1 and V is TRBV2, with D maybe TRBD1 (5 bases). The V end lost 1 base, the J end lost 0 bases, and 15 bases lay between the germline ends. This CDR3 contains 17 residues. The germline V gene has CDR1 SNHLY and CDR2 FYNNEI. The CDR3 protein is CASSEVGAETMNTEAFF. CDR3 DNA sequence: TGTGCCAGCAGTGAAGTCGGGGCAGAGACCATGAACACTGAAGCTTTCTTT.

This clone was found once. This sequence joins TRBV5-1 and TRBJ2-7, with TRBD2 identical over 9 bases. Trimming at V came to 4 bases and at J to 4 bases, leaving 12 bases not matched to a gene. The CDR3 is made up of 16 amino acids. Per germline, CDR1 SGHRS and CDR2 YFSETQ. The CDR3 nucleotides read TGCGCCAGCAGCGTGACGTCGAGCGGGGGGCTATACGAGCAGTACTTC. Translated: CASSVTSSGGLYEQYF.

This chain connects TRBV5-4 to TRBJ1-2; 8 nucleotides line up with TRBD1. The V gene's germline CDR1 is SGHNT and CDR2 YYREEE (reference sequence). Trimming cost V 6 bases and J 4 bases; bases outside gene matches: 5. This CDR3 is built from 13 residues. This CDR3 reads CASMDRAFYGYTF. The CDR3 region has the DNA TGTGCCAGCATGGACAGGGCGTTCTATGGCTACACCTTC.